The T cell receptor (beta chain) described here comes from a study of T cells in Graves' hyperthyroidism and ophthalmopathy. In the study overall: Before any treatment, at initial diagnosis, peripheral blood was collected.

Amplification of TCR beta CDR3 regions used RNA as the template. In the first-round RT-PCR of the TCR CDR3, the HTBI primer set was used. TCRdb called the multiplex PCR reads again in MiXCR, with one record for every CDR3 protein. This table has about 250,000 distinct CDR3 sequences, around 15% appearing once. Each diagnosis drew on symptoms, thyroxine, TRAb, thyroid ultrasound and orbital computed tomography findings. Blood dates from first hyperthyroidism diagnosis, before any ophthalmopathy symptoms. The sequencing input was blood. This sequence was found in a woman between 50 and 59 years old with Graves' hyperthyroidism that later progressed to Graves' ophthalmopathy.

The CDR3 DNA is TGTGCCAGCAGTGGGGAGGGGTTCCAAGAGACCCAGTACTTC. Its translation is CASSGEGFQETQYF. V usage is TRBV2 and J usage is TRBJ2-5; 7 positions match TRBD2. Germline V gene sequence: CDR1 SNHLY, CDR2 FYNNEI. This CDR3 has 14 residues. V shed 4 bases, J shed 1 base, and the junction held 3 bases outside the gene matches.